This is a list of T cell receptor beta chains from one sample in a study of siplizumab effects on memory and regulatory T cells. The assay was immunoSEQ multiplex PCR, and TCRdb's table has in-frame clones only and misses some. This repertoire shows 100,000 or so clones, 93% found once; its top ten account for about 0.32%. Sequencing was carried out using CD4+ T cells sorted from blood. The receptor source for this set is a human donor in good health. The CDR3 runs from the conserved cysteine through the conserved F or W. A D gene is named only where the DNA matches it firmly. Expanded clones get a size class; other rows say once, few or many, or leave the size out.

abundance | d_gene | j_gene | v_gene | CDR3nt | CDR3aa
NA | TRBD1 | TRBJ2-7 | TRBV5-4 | TGTGCCAGCAGCAACCTACAGGGGGCCGAGCAGTACTTC | CASSNLQGAEQYF
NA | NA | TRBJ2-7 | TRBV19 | TGTGCCAGTAGTAAAGAGCCCAACTCCTACGAGCAGTACTTC | CASSKEPNSYEQYF
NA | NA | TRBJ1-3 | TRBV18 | TGTGCCAGCTCACCGGAAGGCCTCTCTGGAAACACCATATATTTT | CASSPEGLSGNTIYF
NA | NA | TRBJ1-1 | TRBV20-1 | TGCAGTACTGGACCAGAAGCTTTCTTT | CSTGPEAFF
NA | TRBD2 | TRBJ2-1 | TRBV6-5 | TGTGCCAGCAGACCCGCCGGGACTATCTACAATGAGCAGTTCTTC | CASRPAGTIYNEQFF
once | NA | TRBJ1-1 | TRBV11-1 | TGTGCCAGCAGCTTAGCGATGGAGAATTGGGCTTTCTTT | CASSLAMENWAFF
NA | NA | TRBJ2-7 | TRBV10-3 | TGTGCCACCTCTTGGGGGAACTACGAGCAGTACTTC | CATSWGNYEQYF
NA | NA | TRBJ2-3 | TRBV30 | TGTGCCTGGAGTGTAGGGGGTACAGATACGCAGTATTTT | CAWSVGGTDTQYF
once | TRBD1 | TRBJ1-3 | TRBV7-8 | TGTGCCAGCAGCTTATCTTTTGAAATCGGGACAGAATTTCTCCCCTCTGGAAACACCATATATTTT | CASSLSFEIGTEFLPSGNTIYF
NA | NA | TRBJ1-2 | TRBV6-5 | TGTGCCAGCAGAATGGGACGGATCTATGGCTACACCTTC | CASRMGRIYGYTF
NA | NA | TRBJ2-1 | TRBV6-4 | TGTGCCAGCACCGAGCTGGCCGGACTATTCACTGAGCAGTTCTTC | CASTELAGLFTEQFF
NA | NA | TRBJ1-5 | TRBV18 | TGTGCCAGCTCACCGGTCGCCGGAACTTATAGCAATCAGCCCCAGCATTTT | CASSPVAGTYSNQPQHF
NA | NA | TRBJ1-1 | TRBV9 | TGTGCCAGCAGCGTGGGTAGTCTGAACACTGAAGCTTTCTTT | CASSVGSLNTEAFF
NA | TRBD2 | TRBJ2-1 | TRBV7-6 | TGTGCCAGCAGCCTCGGGACTACGGAGCAGTTCTTC | CASSLGTTEQFF
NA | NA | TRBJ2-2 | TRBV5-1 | TGCGCCAGCAGCTTGGGACGTCCGAACACCGGGGAGCTGTTTTTT | CASSLGRPNTGELFF
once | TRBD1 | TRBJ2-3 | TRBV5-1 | TGCGCCAGCTCAAAGGACAGGGGGCTTGACACAGATACGCAGTATTTT | CASSKDRGLDTDTQYF
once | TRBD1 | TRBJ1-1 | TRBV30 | TGTGCCTGGGGTTACCGCCCCCGGACAGGGGGTCTAATTCCGAACACTGAGGCTTTCTTT | CAWGYRPRTGGLIPNTEAFF
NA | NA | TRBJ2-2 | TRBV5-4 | TGTGCCAGCAGCTTGCCGACCATAAGCACCGGGGAGCTGTTTTTT | CASSLPTISTGELFF
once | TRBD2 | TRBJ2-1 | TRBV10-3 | TGTGCCATCAGTGACGATAGCGGGAGATTCTACAATGAGCAGTTCTTC | CAISDDSGRFYNEQFF
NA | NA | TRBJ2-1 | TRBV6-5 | TGTGCCAGCAGCCTCAGCGGGCGGGCTAATGAGCAGTTCTTC | CASSLSGRANEQFF
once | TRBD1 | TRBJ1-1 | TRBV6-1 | TGTGCCAGCAGTCGACAGGGGGGCATCCGAGCTTTCTTT | CASSRQGGIRAFF
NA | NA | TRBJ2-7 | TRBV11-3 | TGTGCCAGCAGCGCCGGCTCCTACGAGCAGTACTTC | CASSAGSYEQYF
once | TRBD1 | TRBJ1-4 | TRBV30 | TGTGCCTGGAGTGGGGACAGGGAAAAACTGTTTTTT | CAWSGDREKLFF
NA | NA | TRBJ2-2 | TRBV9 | TGTGCCAGCAGCGGAAGTCACACCGGGGAGCTGTTTTTT | CASSGSHTGELFF
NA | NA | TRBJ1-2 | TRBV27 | TGTGCCAGCAGTTCAAGGGGTCAAGCTAACTATGGCTACACCTTC | CASSSRGQANYGYTF
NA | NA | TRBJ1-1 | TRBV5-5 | TGTGCCAGCAGCCGGGACCCCGCCGAAGCTTTCTTT | CASSRDPAEAFF
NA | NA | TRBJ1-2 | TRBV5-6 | TGTGCCAGCAGCTTGAACGCAGGGGCCTACTATGGCTACACCTTC | CASSLNAGAYYGYTF